Listed below are T cell receptor beta chains from one sample, sequenced in a study of blood T cell repertoires in COVID-19. The repertoire was sequenced with immunoSEQ multiplex PCR; TCRdb's copy has only in-frame clones and lacks some. The table has 200,000 or so clones, around 86% seen once; the top ten hold 4% to 5.5%. The specimen was peripheral blood. Source of these receptors: a human donor in a cohort sampled during active COVID-19. Each CDR3 is given with its conserved first and last residue. Fields, in order: CDR3 protein, CDR3 DNA, clone size, V gene, D gene, J gene. A D gene is named only where the DNA matches it firmly. The size of a clone is reported for some rows only, either as once, few or many, or as a class for expanded clones.

CDR3aa: CASRQTSVSQETQYF
CDR3nt: TGTGCCAGTAGACAAACTAGCGTCAGCCAAGAGACCCAGTACTTC
abundance: once
v_gene: TRBV19
d_gene: TRBD2
j_gene: TRBJ2-5

CDR3aa: CASTLQGLHPSGANVLTF
CDR3nt: TGTGCCAGCACCCTACAGGGTTTGCATCCGTCTGGGGCCAACGTCCTGACTTTC
abundance: .
v_gene: TRBV27
d_gene: .
j_gene: TRBJ2-6

CDR3aa: CASSPGGGKYEQYF
CDR3nt: TGTGCCAGCAGCCCCGGGGGGGGGAAGTACGAGCAGTACTTC
abundance: .
v_gene: TRBV7-2
d_gene: TRBD2
j_gene: TRBJ2-7

CDR3aa: CASSHLQGVYETQYF
CDR3nt: TGTGCCAGCAGCCACCTACAGGGGGTTTACGAGACCCAGTACTTC
abundance: .
v_gene: TRBV3-1/TRBV3-2
d_gene: TRBD1
j_gene: TRBJ2-5

CDR3aa: CASSLGTGGTLAFF
CDR3nt: TGTGCCAGCAGCTTAGGGACAGGGGGTACTCTAGCTTTCTTT
abundance: .
v_gene: TRBV7-2
d_gene: TRBD1
j_gene: TRBJ1-1

CDR3aa: CASSLKPPLSYEQYF
CDR3nt: TGTGCCAGCAGTTTAAAGCCCCCCCTCTCCTACGAGCAGTACTTC
abundance: .
v_gene: TRBV27
d_gene: .
j_gene: TRBJ2-7

CDR3aa: CASSLGGRAREQYF
CDR3nt: TGCGCCAGCAGCTTGGGCGGGAGGGCCCGGGAGCAGTACTTC
abundance: .
v_gene: TRBV5-1
d_gene: TRBD2
j_gene: TRBJ2-7

CDR3aa: CASSVTGGTNEKLFF
CDR3nt: TGTGCCAGCAGCGTTACAGGGGGAACTAATGAAAAACTGTTTTTT
abundance: .
v_gene: TRBV9
d_gene: TRBD1
j_gene: TRBJ1-4

CDR3aa: CASSSTGSHNSPLHF
CDR3nt: TGTGCCAGCAGTTCCACCGGGTCGCATAATTCACCCCTCCACTTT
abundance: .
v_gene: TRBV6-5
d_gene: .
j_gene: TRBJ1-6

CDR3aa: CASSRTSRDLETQYF
CDR3nt: TGTGCCAGCAGCCGGACTAGCAGAGACCTCGAGACCCAGTACTTC
abundance: .
v_gene: TRBV7-2
d_gene: TRBD2
j_gene: TRBJ2-5

CDR3aa: CATSEPDKAYGYTF
CDR3nt: TGTGCCACCAGTGAGCCGGACAAGGCCTATGGCTACACCTTC
abundance: .
v_gene: TRBV24-1
d_gene: .
j_gene: TRBJ1-2

CDR3aa: CASSLVGQGAGGYTF
CDR3nt: TGCGCCAGCAGCTTGGTAGGACAGGGGGCTGGCGGCTACACCTTC
abundance: .
v_gene: TRBV5-1
d_gene: TRBD1
j_gene: TRBJ1-2

CDR3aa: CASSKFVESSYNEQFF
CDR3nt: TGTGCCAGCAGCAAATTTGTTGAGAGCTCCTACAATGAGCAGTTCTTC
abundance: .
v_gene: TRBV21-1
d_gene: .
j_gene: TRBJ2-1

CDR3aa: CASTSGTIYEQYF
CDR3nt: TGTGCCAGCACCTCCGGGACTATTTACGAGCAGTACTTC
abundance: .
v_gene: TRBV6-6
d_gene: TRBD2
j_gene: TRBJ2-7

CDR3aa: CSVEDLRHRGINEQFF
CDR3nt: TGCAGCGTTGAAGACCTCCGCCACAGGGGCATCAATGAGCAGTTCTTC
abundance: .
v_gene: TRBV29-1
d_gene: TRBD1
j_gene: TRBJ2-1

CDR3aa: CASSQSGDAYEQYF
CDR3nt: TGTGCCAGCTCACAGTCAGGGGATGCCTACGAGCAGTACTTC
abundance: once
v_gene: TRBV18
d_gene: .
j_gene: TRBJ2-7

CDR3aa: CASSLVPEDYGYTF
CDR3nt: TGCGCCAGCAGCTTGGTCCCAGAAGACTATGGCTACACCTTC
abundance: .
v_gene: TRBV5-1
d_gene: .
j_gene: TRBJ1-2

CDR3aa: CASSWPGNYGYTF
CDR3nt: TGTGCCAGCAGCTGGCCAGGGAACTATGGCTACACCTTC
abundance: .
v_gene: TRBV5-8
d_gene: .
j_gene: TRBJ1-2

CDR3aa: CASRATGTTYEQYF
CDR3nt: TGTGCCAGCAGGGCGACAGGGACAACCTACGAGCAGTACTTC
abundance: .
v_gene: TRBV6-5
d_gene: TRBD1
j_gene: TRBJ2-7

CDR3aa: CASSYESSSGNTIYF
CDR3nt: TGTGCCAGCAGTTACGAGTCTTCCTCTGGAAACACCATATATTTT
abundance: .
v_gene: TRBV6-5
d_gene: .
j_gene: TRBJ1-3

CDR3aa: CASSPTNSYEQYF
CDR3nt: TGTGCCAGCAGCCCCACAAACTCCTACGAGCAGTACTTC
abundance: once
v_gene: TRBV7-3
d_gene: .
j_gene: TRBJ2-7

CDR3aa: CASSQEGSAGANVLTF
CDR3nt: TGCGCCAGCAGCCAAGAGGGGAGCGCTGGGGCCAACGTCCTGACTTTC
abundance: .
v_gene: TRBV4-3
d_gene: .
j_gene: TRBJ2-6

CDR3aa: CASSLQRTAGGIYGYTF
CDR3nt: TGTGCCAGCAGCTTGCAACGGACGGCGGGTGGTATCTATGGCTACACCTTC
abundance: .
v_gene: TRBV5-6
d_gene: .
j_gene: TRBJ1-2

CDR3aa: CASSPFESQGFLSGNTIYF
CDR3nt: TGTGCCAGCAGTCCCTTCGAGTCTCAGGGTTTTTTATCTGGAAACACCATATATTTT
abundance: few
v_gene: TRBV28
d_gene: .
j_gene: TRBJ1-3

CDR3aa: CASSYSRRGNTEAFF
CDR3nt: TGTGCCAGCAGTTACTCGAGAAGAGGAAACACTGAAGCTTTCTTT
abundance: .
v_gene: TRBV6-6
d_gene: .
j_gene: TRBJ1-1

CDR3aa: CASRTRQNSPLHF
CDR3nt: TGTGCCAGCAGGACAAGACAGAATTCACCCCTCCACTTT
abundance: .
v_gene: TRBV6-5
d_gene: .
j_gene: TRBJ1-6

CDR3aa: CASSLPGLAANTEAFF
CDR3nt: TGTGCCAGCAGTCTGCCGGGGTTGGCGGCGAACACTGAAGCTTTCTTT
abundance: .
v_gene: TRBV28
d_gene: .
j_gene: TRBJ1-1

CDR3aa: CASSRRSGSGETQYF
CDR3nt: TGTGCCAGCAGCCGAAGAAGCGGGAGTGGTGAGACCCAGTACTTC
abundance: once
v_gene: TRBV5-4
d_gene: TRBD2
j_gene: TRBJ2-5

CDR3aa: CASSQEIKGVDTEAFF
CDR3nt: TGTGCCAGCAGCCAAGAAATAAAAGGGGTCGACACTGAAGCTTTCTTT
abundance: .
v_gene: TRBV3-1/TRBV3-2
d_gene: .
j_gene: TRBJ1-1

CDR3aa: CASGRTEATDTQYF
CDR3nt: TGCGCCAGCGGACGGACAGAGGCCACAGATACGCAGTATTTT
abundance: .
v_gene: TRBV23-1
d_gene: .
j_gene: TRBJ2-3

CDR3aa: CASSLAGRGSYNEQFF
CDR3nt: TGTGCCAGCAGCTTAGCAGGGCGCGGCTCCTACAATGAGCAGTTCTTC
abundance: .
v_gene: TRBV11-2
d_gene: .
j_gene: TRBJ2-1

CDR3aa: CATSDATGLPYEQYF
CDR3nt: TGTGCCACCAGTGACGCGACAGGGCTCCCCTACGAGCAGTACTTC
abundance: .
v_gene: TRBV24-1
d_gene: TRBD1
j_gene: TRBJ2-7

CDR3aa: CATSVGANYGYTF
CDR3nt: TGTGCCACCAGCGTAGGAGCTAACTATGGCTACACCTTC
abundance: .
v_gene: TRBV15
d_gene: .
j_gene: TRBJ1-2

CDR3aa: CASSQERYTGELFF
CDR3nt: TGCGCCAGCAGCCAAGAGCGTTACACCGGGGAGCTGTTTTTT
abundance: .
v_gene: TRBV4-3
d_gene: .
j_gene: TRBJ2-2

CDR3aa: CASSPTTGGWNGYTF
CDR3nt: TGTGCCAGCTCTCCTACTACAGGGGGCTGGAATGGCTACACCTTC
abundance: .
v_gene: TRBV18
d_gene: TRBD1
j_gene: TRBJ1-2